Listed below are T cell receptor beta chains from one sample, sequenced in a study of CD8 T cells in ankylosing spondylitis. TCRdb called the 5' RACE reads again in MiXCR, with one record for every CDR3 protein. The sample lists tens of thousands of distinct CDR3 sequences, roughly 9% occurring once. Sequencing was carried out using blood, either unsorted or a sorted T cell fraction (not recorded which). The receptors come from a male donor with ankylosing spondylitis. Each CDR3 is given with its conserved first and last residue. The order of the fields is J gene, D gene, clone size, V gene, CDR3 protein, CDR3 DNA. A D gene is named only where the DNA matches it firmly. Some rows mark clone size as missing; the rest say once, few, many or name a class of expanded clone.

j_call: TRBJ1-2; d_call: .; clone_size: many; v_call: TRBV29-1; cdr3_aa: CSVEAFNGYTF; cdr3_nt: TGCAGCGTTGAAGCTTTTAATGGCTACACCTTC
j_call: TRBJ1-5; d_call: .; clone_size: many; v_call: TRBV27; cdr3_aa: CASSLEGSQPQHF; cdr3_nt: TGTGCCAGCAGTTTAGAAGGATCTCAGCCCCAGCATTTT
j_call: TRBJ1-1; d_call: .; clone_size: .; v_call: TRBV12-3/TRBV12-4; cdr3_aa: CASSTPENTEAFF; cdr3_nt: TGTGCCAGCAGTACCCCAGAGAACACTGAAGCTTTCTTT
j_call: TRBJ2-7; d_call: .; clone_size: few; v_call: TRBV20-1; cdr3_aa: CSARDGEQYF; cdr3_nt: TGCAGTGCTAGAGATGGCGAGCAGTACTTC
j_call: TRBJ2-7; d_call: TRBD1; clone_size: many; v_call: TRBV27; cdr3_aa: CASSLVGTGQDEQYF; cdr3_nt: TGTGCCAGCAGTTTAGTGGGGACAGGCCAGGACGAGCAGTACTTC
j_call: TRBJ2-7; d_call: .; clone_size: many; v_call: TRBV27; cdr3_aa: CASALRGSYEQYF; cdr3_nt: TGTGCCAGCGCTCTCCGGGGATCCTACGAGCAGTACTTC
j_call: TRBJ2-1; d_call: .; clone_size: few; v_call: TRBV11-3; cdr3_aa: CASSRSGANNEQFF; cdr3_nt: TGTGCCAGCAGCCGCTCCGGGGCCAACAATGAGCAGTTCTTC
j_call: TRBJ2-1; d_call: .; clone_size: few; v_call: TRBV15; cdr3_aa: CATSREDITGNEQFF; cdr3_nt: TGTGCCACCAGCAGAGAGGATATAACGGGCAATGAGCAGTTCTTC
j_call: TRBJ2-1; d_call: .; clone_size: many; v_call: TRBV9; cdr3_aa: CASSVLGSRNEQFF; cdr3_nt: TGTGCCAGCAGCGTCCTGGGTAGTCGTAACGAGCAGTTCTTC
j_call: TRBJ2-2; d_call: .; clone_size: few; v_call: TRBV7-2; cdr3_aa: CASSLTGPNTGELFF; cdr3_nt: TGTGCCAGCTCGCTTACAGGGCCCAACACCGGGGAGCTGTTTTTT
j_call: TRBJ2-1; d_call: TRBD2; clone_size: few; v_call: TRBV5-1; cdr3_aa: CASNPTLAGGVEQFF; cdr3_nt: TGCGCCAGCAACCCAACCTTAGCGGGAGGAGTCGAGCAGTTCTTC
j_call: TRBJ1-6; d_call: .; clone_size: .; v_call: TRBV20-1; cdr3_aa: CSARASDSPLHF; cdr3_nt: TGCAGTGCTAGAGCCTCCGATTCACCCCTCCACTTT
j_call: TRBJ2-5; d_call: .; clone_size: few; v_call: TRBV10-2; cdr3_aa: CASSRDFQSETQYF; cdr3_nt: TGCGCCAGCAGCAGGGACTTCCAATCGGAGACCCAGTACTTC
j_call: TRBJ2-5; d_call: .; clone_size: few; v_call: TRBV20-1; cdr3_aa: CSALTPGGGSWETQYF; cdr3_nt: TGCAGTGCTCTCACACCGGGGGGCGGGAGTTGGGAGACCCAGTACTTC
j_call: TRBJ1-2; d_call: .; clone_size: .; v_call: TRBV7-8; cdr3_aa: CASSERKTYGYTF; cdr3_nt: TGTGCCAGCAGCGAAAGGAAAACCTATGGCTACACCTTC
j_call: TRBJ2-1; d_call: .; clone_size: many; v_call: TRBV20-1; cdr3_aa: CSARDLLASYNEQFF; cdr3_nt: TGCAGTGCTAGAGATCTCCTAGCGTCCTACAATGAGCAGTTCTTC
j_call: TRBJ2-3; d_call: TRBD2; clone_size: few; v_call: TRBV12-3/TRBV12-4; cdr3_aa: CASSPLPGGTQYF; cdr3_nt: TGTGCCAGCAGTCCCCTCCCGGGAGGTACGCAGTATTTT
j_call: TRBJ1-1; d_call: .; clone_size: few; v_call: TRBV12-3/TRBV12-4; cdr3_aa: CASSLWEDQNTEAFF; cdr3_nt: TGTGCCAGCAGTTTATGGGAGGACCAGAACACTGAAGCTTTCTTT
j_call: TRBJ1-5; d_call: .; clone_size: .; v_call: TRBV14; cdr3_aa: CARTMRPYSNQPQHF; cdr3_nt: TGTGCCAGGACGATGAGGCCCTATAGCAATCAGCCCCAGCATTTT
j_call: TRBJ1-1; d_call: .; clone_size: .; v_call: TRBV21-1; cdr3_aa: CASPGGYTEAFF; cdr3_nt: TGTGCCAGCCCGGGGGGGTACACTGAAGCTTTCTTT
j_call: TRBJ2-7; d_call: .; clone_size: .; v_call: TRBV7-6; cdr3_aa: CASSPRTDYEQYF; cdr3_nt: TGTGCCAGCAGCCCCCGCACAGACTACGAGCAGTACTTC
j_call: TRBJ2-6; d_call: .; clone_size: .; v_call: TRBV7-8; cdr3_aa: CASIVPWGSGANVLTF; cdr3_nt: TGTGCCAGCATAGTCCCATGGGGTTCTGGGGCCAACGTCCTGACTTTC
j_call: TRBJ2-1; d_call: TRBD1; clone_size: many; v_call: TRBV30; cdr3_aa: CAWSVGTGVHQFF; cdr3_nt: TGTGCCTGGAGTGTAGGGACAGGGGTTCATCAGTTCTTC
j_call: TRBJ1-1; d_call: TRBD1; clone_size: few; v_call: TRBV5-1; cdr3_aa: CASSNDRAMNTEAFF; cdr3_nt: TGCGCCAGCAGCAACGACAGGGCCATGAACACTGAAGCTTTCTTT
j_call: TRBJ2-4; d_call: .; clone_size: .; v_call: TRBV11-2; cdr3_aa: CASSLVSMYDITKNIQYF; cdr3_nt: TGTGCCAGCAGCTTAGTTAGCATGTATGATATAACCAAAAACATTCAGTACTTC
j_call: TRBJ2-2; d_call: .; clone_size: .; v_call: TRBV7-7; cdr3_aa: CASSLAPGGTGELFFF; cdr3_nt: .
j_call: TRBJ2-3; d_call: .; clone_size: many; v_call: TRBV11-2; cdr3_aa: CASSLGGAASTDTQYF; cdr3_nt: TGTGCCAGCAGCTTAGGGGGGGCTGCTAGCACAGATACGCAGTATTTT
j_call: TRBJ1-2; d_call: .; clone_size: few; v_call: TRBV9; cdr3_aa: CASSVAGTLRRDYGYTF; cdr3_nt: TGTGCCAGCAGCGTAGCCGGGACCCTACGAAGGGACTATGGCTACACCTTC
j_call: TRBJ2-2; d_call: .; clone_size: .; v_call: TRBV12-3/TRBV12-4; cdr3_aa: CASNLAGAPGELFF; cdr3_nt: TGTGCCAGCAACCTGGCGGGGGCCCCCGGGGAGCTGTTTTTT
j_call: TRBJ2-1; d_call: .; clone_size: few; v_call: TRBV3-1; cdr3_aa: CASSQDPDSEQFF; cdr3_nt: TGTGCCAGCAGCCAAGATCCGGATTCTGAGCAGTTCTTC
j_call: TRBJ1-5; d_call: .; clone_size: many; v_call: TRBV4-1; cdr3_aa: CASSHRNQPQHF; cdr3_nt: TGCGCCAGCAGCCACAGAAATCAGCCCCAGCATTTT
j_call: TRBJ2-7; d_call: TRBD2; clone_size: .; v_call: TRBV20-1; cdr3_aa: CSVLAGGYEQYF; cdr3_nt: TGCAGTGTTCTAGCGGGAGGGTACGAGCAGTACTTC
j_call: TRBJ1-4; d_call: .; clone_size: .; v_call: TRBV6-5; cdr3_aa: CASSMGEKLFF; cdr3_nt: TGTGCCAGCAGTATGGGGGAAAAACTGTTTTTT
j_call: TRBJ2-7; d_call: .; clone_size: .; v_call: TRBV27; cdr3_aa: CASSAPGPTYEQYF; cdr3_nt: TGTGCCAGCAGTGCTCCGGGACCTACTTACGAGCAGTACTTC
j_call: TRBJ1-5; d_call: .; clone_size: few; v_call: TRBV19; cdr3_aa: CATRTGSNSNQPQHF; cdr3_nt: TGTGCCACCCGCACAGGGTCTAATAGCAATCAGCCCCAGCATTTT
j_call: TRBJ2-5; d_call: TRBD1; clone_size: .; v_call: TRBV29-1; cdr3_aa: CSVRRTGGAGETQYF; cdr3_nt: TGCAGCGTTCGCAGGACAGGGGGCGCGGGAGAGACCCAGTACTTC
j_call: TRBJ2-1; d_call: .; clone_size: few; v_call: TRBV9; cdr3_aa: CASSVDSNSYNEQFF; cdr3_nt: TGTGCCAGCAGCGTAGATAGCAATTCCTACAATGAGCAGTTCTTC
j_call: TRBJ2-1; d_call: .; clone_size: many; v_call: TRBV14; cdr3_aa: CASSQGPAGFYNEQFF; cdr3_nt: TGTGCCAGCAGCCAAGGGCCCGCGGGCTTTTACAATGAGCAGTTCTTC
j_call: TRBJ2-7; d_call: TRBD2; clone_size: few; v_call: TRBV27; cdr3_aa: CASRPLAGETSYEQYF; cdr3_nt: TGTGCCAGCAGGCCACTAGCGGGGGAGACCTCCTACGAGCAGTACTTC
j_call: TRBJ1-2; d_call: .; clone_size: many; v_call: TRBV20-1; cdr3_aa: CSARPAYGYTF; cdr3_nt: TGCAGTGCTAGGCCGGCTTATGGCTACACCTTC
j_call: TRBJ1-2; d_call: TRBD1; clone_size: few; v_call: TRBV16; cdr3_aa: CASSQSSRQGGFYGYTF; cdr3_nt: TGTGCCAGCAGCCAATCAAGCAGACAGGGGGGATTTTACGGCTACACCTTC
j_call: TRBJ1-3; d_call: TRBD1; clone_size: .; v_call: TRBV4-2; cdr3_aa: CASSQDPSAWDRGTIYF; cdr3_nt: TGTGCCAGCAGCCAAGATCCTAGTGCGTGGGACAGGGGTACCATATATTTT
j_call: TRBJ1-1; d_call: .; clone_size: .; v_call: TRBV4-1; cdr3_aa: CASSQARVGSEAFF; cdr3_nt: TGCGCCAGCAGCCAAGCGAGGGTCGGCTCTGAAGCTTTCTTT
j_call: TRBJ1-1; d_call: .; clone_size: .; v_call: TRBV4-2; cdr3_aa: CASSQETQGNTEAFF; cdr3_nt: TGTGCCAGCAGCCAAGAAACACAGGGGAACACTGAAGCTTTCTTT
j_call: TRBJ2-1; d_call: TRBD1; clone_size: .; v_call: TRBV27; cdr3_aa: CASKTGEINEQFF; cdr3_nt: TGTGCCAGTAAGACAGGGGAGATCAATGAGCAGTTCTTC
j_call: TRBJ2-1; d_call: .; clone_size: .; v_call: TRBV5-1; cdr3_aa: CASSLSGAHNEQFF; cdr3_nt: TGCGCCAGCAGCTTGAGTGGGGCGCACAATGAGCAGTTCTTC
j_call: TRBJ2-3; d_call: .; clone_size: few; v_call: TRBV25-1; cdr3_aa: CASSESGANVRDTQYF; cdr3_nt: TGTGCCAGCAGTGAATCGGGGGCAAATGTTAGGGATACGCAGTATTTT
j_call: TRBJ1-2; d_call: .; clone_size: many; v_call: TRBV11-2; cdr3_aa: CASSLIGTTPNYGYTF; cdr3_nt: TGTGCCAGCAGCTTAATTGGGACGACCCCTAACTATGGCTACACCTTC
j_call: TRBJ1-6; d_call: .; clone_size: .; v_call: TRBV15; cdr3_aa: CATSRDTRVQSPLHF; cdr3_nt: TGTGCCACCAGCAGAGATACTCGGGTCCAATCACCCCTCCACTTT
j_call: TRBJ2-1; d_call: .; clone_size: few; v_call: TRBV2; cdr3_aa: CASRSGWSSYNEQFF; cdr3_nt: TGTGCCAGCAGGTCGGGGTGGAGCTCCTACAATGAGCAGTTCTTC
j_call: TRBJ1-1; d_call: .; clone_size: few; v_call: TRBV5-4; cdr3_aa: CASSLETWTEAFF; cdr3_nt: TGTGCCAGCAGCTTGGAGACATGGACTGAAGCTTTCTTT
j_call: TRBJ2-1; d_call: .; clone_size: .; v_call: TRBV6-4; cdr3_aa: CASSDLTTPSREQFF; cdr3_nt: TGTGCCAGCAGTGACCTGACTACCCCATCCCGAGAGCAGTTCTTC
j_call: TRBJ1-6; d_call: .; clone_size: .; v_call: TRBV4-1; cdr3_aa: CASSQDPGGGSPLHF; cdr3_nt: TGCGCCAGCAGCCAAGACCCGGGGGGAGGATCACCCCTCCACTTT
j_call: TRBJ2-6; d_call: .; clone_size: few; v_call: TRBV6-1; cdr3_aa: CASSENSDRSSGANVLTF; cdr3_nt: TGTGCCAGCAGTGAAAACAGCGATCGAAGCTCTGGGGCCAACGTCCTGACTTTC
j_call: TRBJ2-7; d_call: TRBD2; clone_size: .; v_call: TRBV11-1; cdr3_aa: CASSRGRVIAGDHYEQYF; cdr3_nt: TGTGCCAGCAGCCGAGGACGTGTTATAGCGGGGGATCACTACGAGCAGTACTTC
j_call: TRBJ2-3; d_call: .; clone_size: medium-sized; v_call: TRBV28; cdr3_aa: CASSSLPSARADTQYF; cdr3_nt: TGTGCCAGCAGTTCCCTCCCGAGCGCGAGGGCAGATACGCAGTATTTT
j_call: TRBJ2-3; d_call: .; clone_size: many; v_call: TRBV11-2; cdr3_aa: CASSPMRTDTQYF; cdr3_nt: TGTGCCAGCAGCCCAATGAGGACAGATACGCAGTATTTT
j_call: TRBJ2-7; d_call: TRBD1; clone_size: many; v_call: TRBV2; cdr3_aa: CASLRDRGYEQYF; cdr3_nt: TGTGCCAGCCTCCGGGACAGGGGGTACGAGCAGTACTTC